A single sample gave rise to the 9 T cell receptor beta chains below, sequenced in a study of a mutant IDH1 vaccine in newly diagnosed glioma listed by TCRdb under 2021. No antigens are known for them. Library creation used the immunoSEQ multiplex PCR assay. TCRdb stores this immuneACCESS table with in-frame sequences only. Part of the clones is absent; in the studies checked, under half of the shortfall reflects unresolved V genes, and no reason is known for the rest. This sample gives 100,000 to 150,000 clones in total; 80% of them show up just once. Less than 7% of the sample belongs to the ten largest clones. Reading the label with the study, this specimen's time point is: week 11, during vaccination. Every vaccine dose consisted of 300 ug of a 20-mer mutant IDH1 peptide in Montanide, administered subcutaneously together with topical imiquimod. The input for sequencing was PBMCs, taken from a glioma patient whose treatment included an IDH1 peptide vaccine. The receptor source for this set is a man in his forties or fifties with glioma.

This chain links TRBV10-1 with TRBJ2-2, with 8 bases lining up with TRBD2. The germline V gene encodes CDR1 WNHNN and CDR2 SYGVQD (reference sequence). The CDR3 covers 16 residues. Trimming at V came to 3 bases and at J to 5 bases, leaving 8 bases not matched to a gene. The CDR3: CASSESGGARTGELFF. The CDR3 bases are TGCGCCAGCAGTGAATCGGGGGGGGCCCGGACCGGGGAGCTGTTTTTT.

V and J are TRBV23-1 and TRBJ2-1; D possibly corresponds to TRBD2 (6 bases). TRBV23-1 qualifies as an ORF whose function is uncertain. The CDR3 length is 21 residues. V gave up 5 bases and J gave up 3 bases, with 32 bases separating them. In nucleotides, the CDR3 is TGCGCCAGCAGTTCACCGAACCACACCCTCCCGCCTAGCGCCAACTACAATGAGCAGTTCTTC. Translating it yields CASSSPNHTLPPSANYNEQFF.

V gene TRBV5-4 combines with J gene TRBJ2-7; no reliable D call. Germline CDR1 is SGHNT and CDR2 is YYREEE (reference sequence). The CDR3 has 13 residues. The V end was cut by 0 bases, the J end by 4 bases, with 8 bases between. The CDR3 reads CASSLAGSYEQYF. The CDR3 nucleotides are TGTGCCAGCAGCTTGGCCGGGTCGTACGAGCAGTACTTC. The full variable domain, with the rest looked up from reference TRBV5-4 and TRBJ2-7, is ETGVTQSPTHLIKTRGQQVTLRCSSQSGHNTVSWYQQALGQGPQFIFQYYREEENGRGNFPPRFSGLQFPNYSSELNVNALELDDSALYLCASSLAGSYEQYFGPGTRLTVT.

The CDR3, as DNA: TGTGCCAGCAGCTTAGGGTCAGGGGCAGACACCATATATTTT. Translating it yields CASSLGSGADTIYF. The chain links TRBV7-6 to TRBJ1-3; maybe TRBD1 (6 bases). The CDR3 covers 14 residues. The V end was cut by 1 base, the J end by 8 bases, with 12 bases between. Germline V lookup: CDR1 SGHVS, CDR2 FNYEAQ.

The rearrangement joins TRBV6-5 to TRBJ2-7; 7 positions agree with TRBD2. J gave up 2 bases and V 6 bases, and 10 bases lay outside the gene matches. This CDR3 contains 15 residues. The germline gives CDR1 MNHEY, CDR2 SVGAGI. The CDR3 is CASSLGGTKTYEQYF. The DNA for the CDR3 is TGTGCCAGCAGCCTCGGTGGGACTAAAACCTACGAGCAGTACTTC.

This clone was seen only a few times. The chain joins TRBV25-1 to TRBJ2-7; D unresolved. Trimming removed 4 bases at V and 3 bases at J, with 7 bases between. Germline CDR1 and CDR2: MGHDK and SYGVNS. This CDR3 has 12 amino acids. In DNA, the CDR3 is TGTGCCAGCAGTGGGCTCAACTACGAGCAGTACTTC. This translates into CASSGLNYEQYF.

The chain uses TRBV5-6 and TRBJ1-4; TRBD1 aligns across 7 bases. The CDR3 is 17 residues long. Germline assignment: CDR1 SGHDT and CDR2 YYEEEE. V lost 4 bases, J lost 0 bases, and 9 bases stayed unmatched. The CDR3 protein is CASSRGGGGTTNEKLFF. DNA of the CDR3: TGTGCCAGCAGCCGAGGGGGCGGTGGAACAACTAATGAAAAACTGTTTTTT.

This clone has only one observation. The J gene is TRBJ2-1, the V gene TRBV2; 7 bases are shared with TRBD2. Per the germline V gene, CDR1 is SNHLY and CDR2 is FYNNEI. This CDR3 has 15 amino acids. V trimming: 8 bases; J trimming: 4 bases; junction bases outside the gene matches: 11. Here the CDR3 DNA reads TGTGCCAGCGTAGACTATAGCGGGCCATACAATGAGCAGTTCTTC. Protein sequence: CASVDYSGPYNEQFF.

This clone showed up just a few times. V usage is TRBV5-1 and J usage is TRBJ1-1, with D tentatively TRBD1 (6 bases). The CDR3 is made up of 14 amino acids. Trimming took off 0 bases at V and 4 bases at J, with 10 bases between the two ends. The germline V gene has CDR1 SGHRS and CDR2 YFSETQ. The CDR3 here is CASSLEQGFTEAFF. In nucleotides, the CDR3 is TGCGCCAGCAGCTTGGAGCAGGGGTTCACTGAAGCTTTCTTT. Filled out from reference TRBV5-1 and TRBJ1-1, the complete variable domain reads KAGVTQTPRYLIKTRGQQVTLSCSPISGHRSVSWYQQTPGQGLQFLFEYFSETQRNKGNFPGRFSGRQFSNSRSEMNVSTLELGDSALYLCASSLEQGFTEAFFGQGTRLTVV.